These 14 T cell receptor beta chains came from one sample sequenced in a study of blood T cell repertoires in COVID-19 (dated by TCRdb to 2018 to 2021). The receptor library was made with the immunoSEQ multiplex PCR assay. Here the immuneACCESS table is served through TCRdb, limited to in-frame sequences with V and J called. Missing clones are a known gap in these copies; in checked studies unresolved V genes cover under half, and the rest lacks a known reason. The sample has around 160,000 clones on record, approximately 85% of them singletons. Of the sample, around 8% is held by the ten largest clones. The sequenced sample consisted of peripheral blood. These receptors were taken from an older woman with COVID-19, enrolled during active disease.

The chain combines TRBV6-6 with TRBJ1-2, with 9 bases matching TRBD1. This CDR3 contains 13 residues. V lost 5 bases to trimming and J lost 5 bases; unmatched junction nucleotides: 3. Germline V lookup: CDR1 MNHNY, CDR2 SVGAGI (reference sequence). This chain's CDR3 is CASSRDREYGYTF. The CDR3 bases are TGTGCCAGCAGTCGGGACAGGGAGTATGGCTACACCTTC.

CDR3 loop: CASSASQGRQETQYF. The CDR3 DNA is TGTGCCAGCAGTGCTTCCCAGGGTCGGCAAGAGACCCAGTACTTC. The rearrangement joins TRBV2 to TRBJ2-5; the D gene is possibly TRBD1 (5 bases). The CDR3 has 15 residues. Trimming shortened V by 4 bases and J by 2 bases, and 14 bases separated the two germline ends. CDR1 SNHLY and CDR2 FYNNEI come from the germline V gene.

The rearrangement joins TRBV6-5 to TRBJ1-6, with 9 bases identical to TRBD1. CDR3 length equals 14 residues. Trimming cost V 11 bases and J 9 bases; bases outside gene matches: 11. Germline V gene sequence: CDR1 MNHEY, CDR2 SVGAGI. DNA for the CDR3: TGTGCCGGGACCAGGGACAGGGTCTCTTCACCCCTCCACTTT. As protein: CAGTRDRVSSPLHF.

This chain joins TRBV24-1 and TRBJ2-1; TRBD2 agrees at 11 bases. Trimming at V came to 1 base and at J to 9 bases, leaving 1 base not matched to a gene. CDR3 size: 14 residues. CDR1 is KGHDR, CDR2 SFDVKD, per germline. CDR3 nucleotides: TGTGCCACCAGTGATTTTCTAGCGGGGGGTGAGCAGTTCTTC. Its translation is CATSDFLAGGEQFF.

The CDR3 is CASSKAPDSLGTDTQYF. As DNA, the CDR3 is TGTGCCAGCAGCAAAGCCCCCGACTCACTAGGCACAGATACGCAGTATTTT. The rearrangement links TRBV21-1 to TRBJ2-3; the tabulated D call, TRBD2, remains unverified against the DNA. TRBV21-1 is classified as a pseudogene. The CDR3 is 17 amino acids.

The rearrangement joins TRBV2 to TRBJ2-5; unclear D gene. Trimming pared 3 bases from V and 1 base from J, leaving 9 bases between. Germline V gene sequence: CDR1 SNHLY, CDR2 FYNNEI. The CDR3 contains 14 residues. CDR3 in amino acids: CASSDTGFQETQYF. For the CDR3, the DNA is TGTGCCAGCAGTGATACCGGGTTCCAAGAGACCCAGTACTTC.

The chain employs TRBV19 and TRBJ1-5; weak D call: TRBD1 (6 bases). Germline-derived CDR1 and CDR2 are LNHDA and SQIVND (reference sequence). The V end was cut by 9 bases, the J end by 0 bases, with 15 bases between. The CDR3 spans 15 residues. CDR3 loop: CASRTGQYSNQPQHF. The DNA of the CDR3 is TGTGCCAGCCGAACGGGACAATATAGCAATCAGCCCCAGCATTTT.

CDR3 DNA: TGCAGTGCTAGTTTGGAAGGGGATCAGTCCTGGACCCAGTACTTC. Its translation is CSASLEGDQSWTQYF. This chain connects TRBV20-1 to TRBJ2-5, with D possibly matching TRBD1 (5 bases). CDR1 is DFQATT, CDR2 SNEGSKA, per germline (reference sequence). Trimming took off 3 bases at V and 7 bases at J, with 21 bases between the two ends. This CDR3 has 15 residues.

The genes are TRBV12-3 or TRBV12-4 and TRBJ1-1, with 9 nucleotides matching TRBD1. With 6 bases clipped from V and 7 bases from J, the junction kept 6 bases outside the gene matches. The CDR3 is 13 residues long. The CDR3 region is CASRGQGTGEAFF. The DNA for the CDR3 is TGTGCCAGCAGAGGACAGGGGACGGGTGAAGCTTTCTTT.

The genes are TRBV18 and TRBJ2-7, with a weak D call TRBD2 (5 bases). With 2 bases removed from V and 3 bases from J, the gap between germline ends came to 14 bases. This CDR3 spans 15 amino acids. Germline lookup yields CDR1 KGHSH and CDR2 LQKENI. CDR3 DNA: TGTGCCAGCTCACCATTCCGGGAACAGAGCTACGAGCAGTACTTC. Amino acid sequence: CASSPFREQSYEQYF.

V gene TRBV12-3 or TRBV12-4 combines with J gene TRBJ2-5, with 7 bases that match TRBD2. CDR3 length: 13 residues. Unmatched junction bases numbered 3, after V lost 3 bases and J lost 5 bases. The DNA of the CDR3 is TGTGCCAGCAGTTTTTGGCGGGGGGAGACCCAGTACTTC. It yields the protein CASSFWRGETQYF.

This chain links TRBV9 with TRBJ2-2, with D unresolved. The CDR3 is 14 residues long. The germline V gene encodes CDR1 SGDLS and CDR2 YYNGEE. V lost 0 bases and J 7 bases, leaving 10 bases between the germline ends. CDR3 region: CASSVELGFGELFF. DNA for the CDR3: TGTGCCAGCAGCGTAGAACTCGGGTTCGGGGAGCTGTTTTTT. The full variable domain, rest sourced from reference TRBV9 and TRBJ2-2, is DSGVTQTPKHLITATGQRVTLRCSPRSGDLSVYWYQQSLDQGLQFLIQYYNGEERAKGNILERFSAQQFPDLHSELNLSSLELGDSALYFCASSVELGFGELFFGEGSRLTVL.

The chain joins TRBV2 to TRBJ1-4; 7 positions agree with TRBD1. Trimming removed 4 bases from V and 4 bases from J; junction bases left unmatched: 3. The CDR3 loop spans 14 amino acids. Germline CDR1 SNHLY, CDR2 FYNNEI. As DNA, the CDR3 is TGTGCCAGCAGTGGACAGGGTTTTAATGAAAAACTGTTTTTT. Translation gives CASSGQGFNEKLFF.

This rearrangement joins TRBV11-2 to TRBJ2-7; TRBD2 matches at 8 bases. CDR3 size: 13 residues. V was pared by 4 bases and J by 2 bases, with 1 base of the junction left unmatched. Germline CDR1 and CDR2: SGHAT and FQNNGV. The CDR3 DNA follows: TGTGCCAGCAGCTGGGGACTAGCCTACGAGCAGTACTTC. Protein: CASSWGLAYEQYF.